Listed below are T cell receptor beta chains from one sample, sequenced in a study of blood T cell repertoires in COVID-19. The protocol was immunoSEQ multiplex PCR, while the TCRdb copy is restricted to in-frame clones and leaves out a portion. There are 70,000 to 95,000 clones in the sample; roughly 90% occur only once, and roughly 2.5% lies in the top ten. The sequencing sample was made of peripheral blood. Source of these receptors: a man aged 50 to 60 with COVID-19, enrolled during active disease. CDR3s leave out the opening cysteine and the closing phenylalanine or tryptophan. A D gene is named only where the DNA matches it firmly.

d_call	cdr3_length	v_call	cdr3_aa
-	11	TRBV6-5	ASSPPSNEKLF
TRBD2	15	TRBV2	ASSGWLAGDLLYEQY
-	12	TRBV6-5	ASRGQLYNSPLH
-	13	TRBV7-6	ASSHRGGSQETQY
TRBD2	13	TRBV7-7	ASSPSGRGAGELF
TRBD1	16	TRBV5-1	ASSLGDRGPIRSYEQY
TRBD1	14	TRBV11-3	ASSLDQDRGRETQY
TRBD2	14	TRBV9	ASSVSGGAARDTQY
-	13	TRBV18	ASSPGSGVTYEQY
-	13	TRBV9	ASGAGTANTGELF
-	12	TRBV5-6	ASSLVVPGTEAF
TRBD1	11	TRBV7-2	ASSFEGALEAF
TRBD2	14	TRBV4-2	ASSQELAGDSYEQY
-	13	TRBV6-5	ASSYGRSGANVLT
TRBD2	12	TRBV5-4	ASSLERGGDEQY
TRBD1	13	TRBV11-3	ASSPDRASYNEQF
-	13	TRBV6-5	ASRITGTSSYEQY
-	15	TRBV7-9	ASSLDWDFRQVGEQY
-	10	TRBV3-1/TRBV3-2	ASSQDPSEQY
TRBD1	9	TRBV12-3/TRBV12-4	ASSTTGAQY
TRBD2	17	TRBV13	ASSREGLAGEIAKNIQY
TRBD1	13	TRBV6-2/TRBV6-3	ASSWGQGWDQPQH
-	12	TRBV5-1	ASRITGGHSPLH
-	13	TRBV29-1	SVAQGRSGANVLT
TRBD2	14	TRBV4-1	ASSAPGTSAYNEQF
TRBD1	13	TRBV5-1	ASSSTGVSGTEAF
-	12	TRBV7-9	ASSLVFVTGGYT
-	11	TRBV11-2	ARGQGKAQPQH
TRBD1	14	TRBV2	ASSVGQVLAHQPQH
TRBD2	14	TRBV7-2	ASSLGLAGGSYEQY
-	10	TRBV6-2/TRBV6-3	ASSYSEVDLF
-	14	TRBV27	ASSFLSGLSTDTQY
-	14	TRBV3-1/TRBV3-2	ASSQEASGGVYGYT
-	11	TRBV25-1	ASRGQVPDTQY
-	11	TRBV13	ASSSTGYHEQY
-	12	TRBV6-5	ASRNQGSGNTIY
-	15	TRBV5-1	ASSLAPGIMTGNTIY
-	11	TRBV15	ATGAGRGYEQY
-	11	TRBV29-1	SVVAPLQETQY
TRBD1	15	TRBV5-5	ASSSPGQGNGANVLT
TRBD1	16	TRBV10-3	AISELRAGTAMNTEAF
TRBD2	16	TRBV28	ASWDRTSGPLRRYEQY
-	12	TRBV7-2	ASSLQGINQPQH
TRBD1	13	TRBV7-6	ASSSTGTGGETQF
TRBD1	11	TRBV10-3	ATLSGGAAEAF
TRBD1	14	TRBV7-9	ASSLDPGQGSYEQY
-	12	TRBV21-1	ASSKDGGSYEQY
TRBD1	13	TRBV28	ASSSTGVGANVLT
TRBD1	10	TRBV6-5	ASRQGAGELF
-	11	TRBV12-3/TRBV12-4	ASSPTGITEAF
TRBD1	13	TRBV30	AWNRGIPSNQPQH